Shown below are 29 T cell receptor beta chains from a single sample sequenced in a study of T cell clonotyping in hematopoietic cell transplantation. This table comes from immunoSEQ multiplex PCR, and its TCRdb copy is limited to in-frame clones, with some not included. In the table there are about 6,300 clones, approximately 87% of which are singletons. This specimen was peripheral blood mononuclear cells, taken 180 days after allogeneic stem cell transplant. Receptors were obtained from a female patient aged 50-60 years who had an allogeneic stem cell transplant from an unrelated donor, so the T cells may come from the graft donor. Some clones in this sample may be carry-over from other donors' samples.

This chain uses TRBV29-1 with TRBJ1-2, with 7 bases matching TRBD1. The V gene's germline CDR1 is SQVTM and CDR2 ANQGSEA. V lost 7 bases to trimming and J lost 1 base; unmatched junction nucleotides: 3. There are 12 residues in the CDR3. The CDR3 loop reads CSGRDSNYGYTF. The CDR3 DNA sequence: TGCAGCGGAAGGGACAGTAACTATGGCTACACCTTC.

The chain combines TRBV11-3 with TRBJ2-1; weak D call: TRBD2 (6 bases). Germline CDR1 and CDR2: SGHNT and YENEEA. This CDR3 is 15 amino acids long. V dropped 3 bases and J dropped 4 bases, with 13 bases sitting between them. The CDR3 DNA reads as TGTGCCAGCAGCTTCGAACTAGCACCTTACAATGAGCAGTTCTTC. It yields the protein CASSFELAPYNEQFF.

This clone is classed as large. Other nucleotide sequences in the sample specify the same CDR3. The chain joins TRBV19 to TRBJ2-1; TRBD2 agrees at 12 bases. V trimming: 3 bases; J trimming: 4 bases; junction bases outside the gene matches: 1. In germline, CDR1 is LNHDA, CDR2 SQIVND (reference sequence). The CDR3 has 15 amino acids. The CDR3 DNA sequence: TGTGCCAGTAGTATGACTAGCGGGGGATACAATGAGCAGTTCTTC. This encodes CASSMTSGGYNEQFF.

J is TRBJ1-1 and V is TRBV6-1; no firm D call. This CDR3 is built from 14 residues. V was pared by 3 bases and J by 1 base, with 9 bases between. In germline, CDR1 is MNHNS, CDR2 SASEGT. The CDR3 loop reads CASSDPPSNTEAFF. The CDR3 region has the DNA TGTGCCAGCAGTGACCCCCCTTCGAACACTGAAGCTTTCTTT.

The chain links TRBV6-5 to TRBJ2-5; D assignment may be TRBD1 or TRBD2 (6 bases each). This CDR3 comprises 15 residues. Germline V lookup: CDR1 MNHEY, CDR2 SVGAGI. The V and J ends lost 6 bases and 5 bases respectively, with 19 bases between them. The CDR3 region is CASRHQLGGGETQYF. The CDR3 coding sequence is TGTGCCAGCAGGCATCAGTTGGGGGGCGGGGAGACCCAGTACTTC.

This clone showed up just a few times. This rearrangement joins TRBV19 to TRBJ2-7, with D tentatively TRBD1 or TRBD2 (5 bases each). This CDR3 has 14 residues. The germline V gene has CDR1 LNHDA and CDR2 SQIVND (reference sequence). V was clipped by 1 base and J by 2 bases, with 9 bases between them. CDR3 bases: TGTGCCAGTAGTATAGCCGGGGCCGCCTACGAGCAGTACTTC. It encodes CASSIAGAAYEQYF.

This clone was observed a handful of times. The chain carries TRBV2 and TRBJ1-6; TRBD1 agrees at 7 bases. Losses at the gene ends were 6 bases for V and 2 bases for J; bases not matched to a gene: 4. The CDR3 spans 15 residues. Germline-derived CDR1 and CDR2 are SNHLY and FYNNEI. The CDR3 DNA reads TGTGCCAGCAGGACAGGGTACGCCTATAATTCACCCCTCCACTTT. Translation gives CASRTGYAYNSPLHF.

This chain joins TRBV2 and TRBJ1-2; no firm D call. The germline gives CDR1 SNHLY, CDR2 FYNNEI. The ends were cut back, 6 bases at V and 4 bases at J, with 12 bases in the middle. The CDR3 is 13 residues long. CDR3 in amino acids: CASRSDGSYGYTF. The CDR3 DNA reads as TGTGCCAGCAGGTCAGACGGTTCCTATGGCTACACCTTC.

In its sample, this clone was seen once. V usage is TRBV6-5 and J usage is TRBJ2-1; 10 bases fit TRBD2. CDR1 MNHEY and CDR2 SVGAGI come from the germline V gene. This CDR3 has 14 residues. With V trimmed by 4 bases and J by 8 bases, 5 bases remained unmatched. The CDR3 DNA reads as TGTGCCAGCAGTTTTAGCGGGGGGATGGATGAGCAGTTCTTC. It translates to CASSFSGGMDEQFF.

The sample holds a few counts of this clone. The gene calls are TRBV19 and TRBJ1-1; D perhaps matches TRBD1 (5 bases). Germline CDR1 reads LNHDA; CDR2 reads SQIVND (reference sequence). There are 13 residues in the CDR3. Trimming removed 2 bases from V and 12 bases from J, with 16 bases in between. CDR3 in amino acids: CASSIRQGSVTFF. CDR3 in DNA: TGTGCCAGTAGTATAAGGCAGGGATCGGTAACTTTCTTT.

The chain recombines TRBV7-9 with TRBJ1-2; maybe TRBD1 (6 bases). V was clipped by 1 base and J by 4 bases, with 19 bases between them. From germline, CDR1 is SEHNR and CDR2 FQNEAQ (reference sequence). The CDR3 loop spans 17 amino acids. Here the CDR3 DNA reads TGTGCCAGCAGCTTAGTTCCGGGGGGCGCTGGGATCTATGGCTACACCTTC. It translates to CASSLVPGGAGIYGYTF.

The chain has TRBV2 and TRBJ1-1; no definite D call. The CDR3 has 13 amino acids. V dropped 6 bases and J dropped 0 bases, with 8 bases sitting between them. CDR1 SNHLY and CDR2 FYNNEI come from the germline V gene. CDR3 amino acids: CASRADVNTEAFF. The CDR3 DNA reads as TGTGCCAGCAGAGCAGACGTGAACACTGAAGCTTTCTTT.

The chain combines TRBV5-6 with TRBJ1-1, with TRBD1 as a possible D gene (6 bases). CDR1 is SGHDT and CDR2 is YYEEEE in the germline V gene. The CDR3 consists of 14 residues. V gave up 1 base and J gave up 8 bases, with 15 bases separating them. DNA for the CDR3: TGTGCCAGCAGCTTGTCCGGCAGGGGACGGGAAGCTTTCTTT. Protein sequence: CASSLSGRGREAFF. The entire variable domain, with the rest obtained from reference TRBV5-6 and TRBJ1-1, is as follows: DAGVTQSPTHLIKTRGQQVTLRCSPKSGHDTVSWYQQALGQGPQFIFQYYEEEERQRGNFPDRFSGHQFPNYSSELNVNALLLGDSALYLCASSLSGRGREAFFGQGTRLTVV.

The chain employs TRBV4-1 and TRBJ1-1, with unresolved D. The CDR3 extends over 14 amino acids. V gave up 2 bases and J gave up 7 bases, with 14 bases separating them. Germline V gene lookup returns CDR1 MGHRA and CDR2 YSYEKL. CDR3 sequence: CASSQYRELNEAFF. In DNA, the CDR3 is TGCGCCAGCAGCCAATACCGAGAGTTAAATGAAGCTTTCTTT.

The V and J genes are TRBV14 and TRBJ2-1, with 11 bases matching TRBD1. Trimming cost V 1 base and J 5 bases; bases outside gene matches: 4. The CDR3 has 16 amino acids. Germline V gene sequence: CDR1 SGHDN, CDR2 FVKESK. In DNA, the CDR3 is TGTGCCAGCAGCCAAGTCCCGGGACAGGGGGACAATGAGCAGTTCTTC. Its protein product is CASSQVPGQGDNEQFF.

The CDR3: CASVPGQAYNEQFF. CDR3 sequence (DNA): TGTGCTAGTGTTCCGGGACAGGCCTACAATGAGCAGTTCTTC. V gene TRBV12-5 combines with J gene TRBJ2-1; 8 positions match TRBD1. This CDR3 is built from 14 residues. CDR1 and CDR2 (germline): LGHNT, FRNRAP. V gave up 7 bases and J gave up 2 bases; unmatched junction bases: 4.

V and J are TRBV7-9 and TRBJ1-4; TRBD1 matches at 7 bases. The germline gives CDR1 SEHNR, CDR2 FQNEAQ (reference sequence). V was clipped by 0 bases and J by 6 bases; unmatched bases: 7. The CDR3 has 16 amino acids. CDR3 DNA sequence: TGTGCCAGCAGCTTAGCCCAGACAGGGAATCATGAAAAACTGTTTTTT. Its protein product is CASSLAQTGNHEKLFF.

The J gene is TRBJ2-1, the V gene TRBV28; a weak D match, TRBD2 (5 bases). Germline V CDR1 and CDR2: MDHEN, SYDVKM. There are 16 residues in the CDR3. Trimming cost V 5 bases and J 4 bases, with 18 bases left between them. The CDR3 nucleotides are TGTGCCAGCAGTCCACTGGGAGCGGTGGGGTACAATGAGCAGTTCTTC. Translating gives CASSPLGAVGYNEQFF.

The V call is TRBV6-1, the J call TRBJ1-5, with 9 bases lining up with TRBD1. CDR1 is MNHNS and CDR2 is SASEGT in the germline V gene. Trimming at V came to 9 bases and at J to 3 bases, leaving 3 bases not matched to a gene. The CDR3 is 13 residues long. The CDR3, as DNA: TGTGCCAGACAGGGGGCAGACAATCAGCCCCAGCATTTT. It is translated as CARQGADNQPQHF.

The CDR3 DNA sequence: TGTGCCAGCAGCTCACGGGGGGACTATGGCTACACCTTC. It translates to CASSSRGDYGYTF. The V gene is TRBV11-2, the J gene TRBJ1-2; D possibly corresponds to TRBD1 (5 bases). The CDR3 has 13 amino acids. The V end was cut by 4 bases, the J end by 3 bases, with 9 bases between. The germline V gene has CDR1 SGHAT and CDR2 FQNNGV.

The chain employs TRBV19 and TRBJ2-7; no definite D call. The V gene's germline CDR1 is LNHDA and CDR2 SQIVND (reference sequence). The CDR3 covers 13 residues. The V end was cut by 5 bases, the J end by 1 base, with 9 bases between. The CDR3 DNA is TGTGCCAGTAGTTGGACCGCTTCCTACGAGCAGTACTTC. As protein: CASSWTASYEQYF.

The chain joins TRBV7-6 to TRBJ2-7, with a tentative D call TRBD1 (7 bases). Trimming cost V 6 bases and J 1 base, with 13 bases left between them. CDR1 and CDR2 from the germline V gene are SGHVS and FNYEAQ. The CDR3 length is 14 residues. CDR3 residues: CASRAGGSSYEQYF. CDR3 bases: TGTGCCAGCAGGGCAGGGGGGAGTTCCTACGAGCAGTACTTC. Full variable domain (missing parts from reference TRBV7-6 and TRBJ2-7): GAGVSQSPRYKVTKRGQDVALRCDPISGHVSLYWYRQALGQGPEFLTYFNYEAQQDKSGLPNDRFSAERPEGSISTLTIQRTEQRDSAMYRCASRAGGSSYEQYFGPGTRLTVT.

This chain joins TRBV21-1 and TRBJ2-5; TRBD1, the table's D call, lacks a check against the DNA. TRBV21-1 constitutes a pseudogene. CDR3 length: 16 amino acids. The CDR3 protein is CASSKGGREGQETQYF. As DNA, the CDR3 is TGTGCCAGCAGCAAAGGGGGGCGCGAGGGCCAAGAGACCCAGTACTTC.

The chain joins TRBV30 to TRBJ2-3; perhaps TRBD2 as D (5 bases). Trimming pared 3 bases from V and 0 bases from J, leaving 10 bases between. The length of the CDR3 is 14 residues. In germline, CDR1 is GTSNPN, CDR2 SVGIG (reference sequence). DNA of the CDR3: TGTGCCTGGAGAGAAGGGAGTAGCACAGATACGCAGTATTTT. This sequence encodes CAWREGSSTDTQYF.

The CDR3 loop is CASRNRLNTGELFF. CDR3 bases: TGTGCCAGCCGGAACAGGTTGAACACCGGGGAGCTGTTTTTT. This sequence joins TRBV14 and TRBJ2-2; D is perhaps TRBD1 (5 bases). V dropped 8 bases and J dropped 1 base, with 11 bases sitting between them. CDR1 is SGHDN, CDR2 FVKESK, per germline. This CDR3 has 14 residues.

The chain recombines TRBV19 with TRBJ2-3; TRBD1 matches 7 bases. V shed 5 bases, J shed 0 bases, and the junction held 8 bases outside the gene matches. The germline V gene has CDR1 LNHDA and CDR2 SQIVND (reference sequence). The CDR3 covers 16 residues. CDR3 loop: CASSDSTGSSTDTQYF. For the CDR3, the DNA is TGTGCCAGTAGTGACTCGACAGGGTCTAGCACAGATACGCAGTATTTT.

The CDR3 region is CATRAGQGGETQYF. The CDR3 DNA reads as TGTGCCACCAGGGCCGGACAGGGGGGAGAGACCCAGTACTTC. V usage is TRBV15 and J usage is TRBJ2-5; 10 bases map to TRBD1. The germline V gene has CDR1 LNHNV and CDR2 YYDKDF (reference sequence). The CDR3 consists of 14 residues. V trimming: 6 bases; J trimming: 4 bases; junction bases outside the gene matches: 5.

In this sample, this clone turned up once. This CDR3 is CASKRGSGDGYTF. CDR3 nucleotides: TGTGCCTCGAAAAGAGGTAGTGGGGATGGCTACACCTTC. The V and J genes are TRBV30 and TRBJ1-2; D not certain. The CDR3 is 13 residues long. Trimming took off 7 bases at V and 6 bases at J, with 18 bases between the two ends. In germline, CDR1 is GTSNPN, CDR2 SVGIG (reference sequence).

The CDR3 reads CASSRDPGTEAFF. For the CDR3, the DNA is TGTGCCAGCAGCCGGGATCCGGGTACTGAAGCTTTCTTT. The chain joins TRBV2 to TRBJ1-1; D gene ambiguous. The CDR3 has 13 amino acids. Trimming removed 6 bases at V and 5 bases at J, with 13 bases between. Germline assignment: CDR1 SNHLY and CDR2 FYNNEI.